The 29 T cell receptor beta chains given below trace back to one sample, sequenced in a study of Ad26.COV2.S vaccination and SARS-CoV-2 variants. Sequencing was performed with immunoSEQ multiplex PCR; in TCRdb, only in-frame clones are kept and a portion is missing. There are hundreds of thousands of clones in the sample; about 91% occur only once, and 3.5% to 4.5% lies in the top ten. The source material was peripheral blood, sampled after recovery from COVID-19. The receptors shown here come from a human donor who had recovered from COVID-19.

This clone was recorded once. The rearrangement joins TRBV27 to TRBJ1-2; TRBD1 matches 7 bases. Germline V gene sequence: CDR1 MNHEY, CDR2 SMNVEV (reference sequence). With V trimmed by 5 bases and J by 0 bases, 12 bases remained unmatched. The CDR3 has 17 residues. The CDR3 DNA reads TGTGCCAGCAGTCCCCTCCGAACAGGGGACTCTAACTATGGCTACACCTTC. This encodes CASSPLRTGDSNYGYTF.

This chain uses TRBV23-1 with TRBJ2-7; D possibly corresponds to TRBD2 (6 bases). TRBV23-1 is recorded as an ORF, its role being uncertain. With 0 bases removed from V and 2 bases from J, the gap between germline ends came to 14 bases. The CDR3 consists of 16 residues. This CDR3 is CASSQSRDPGAYEQYF. The CDR3 bases are TGCGCCAGCAGTCAATCCCGGGACCCGGGGGCCTACGAGCAGTACTTC.

This clone has only a few counts. This chain links TRBV2 with TRBJ2-2; D is undetermined. V was pared by 0 bases and J by 6 bases, with 8 bases between. The CDR3 totals 14 residues. Germline V gives CDR1 SNHLY, CDR2 FYNNEI. CDR3 nucleotide sequence: TGTGCCAGCAGTGAAGCGCGCAAGTCCGGGGAGCTGTTTTTT. This codes for CASSEARKSGELFF.

The chain uses TRBV20-1 and TRBJ2-5, with D unclear. From germline, CDR1 is DFQATT and CDR2 SNEGSKA (reference sequence). V was trimmed by 0 bases and J by 4 bases, leaving 3 bases between them. This CDR3 is built from 11 residues. Here the CDR3 reads CSARDRETQYF. CDR3 DNA sequence: TGCAGTGCTAGAGATAGAGAGACCCAGTACTTC.

The gene calls are TRBV5-1 and TRBJ1-1; no clear D. The CDR3 is 14 residues long. CDR1 is SGHRS, CDR2 YFSETQ, per germline. V shed 2 bases and J shed 4 bases, with 12 bases lying between them. Here the CDR3 reads CASSLRTPGTEAFF. The CDR3 DNA follows: TGCGCCAGCAGCTTACGGACCCCGGGCACTGAAGCTTTCTTT.

The rearrangement joins TRBV9 to TRBJ2-5; 9 bases line up with TRBD1. Trimming at V came to 4 bases and at J to 4 bases, leaving 5 bases not matched to a gene. The CDR3 contains 14 residues. The germline gives CDR1 SGDLS, CDR2 YYNGEE. In DNA, the CDR3 is TGTGCCAGCAGCCCCCGGACAGGGGCAGAGACCCAGTACTTC. As protein: CASSPRTGAETQYF.

The chain employs TRBV25-1 and TRBJ1-2; D remains ambiguous. Trimming removed 3 bases from V and 7 bases from J, with 9 bases in between. The germline V gene encodes CDR1 MGHDK and CDR2 SYGVNS. The CDR3 is 12 residues long. CDR3: CASSEYKAGYTF. In DNA form, the CDR3 reads TGTGCCAGCAGTGAGTATAAGGCTGGCTACACCTTC.

V is TRBV5-1 and J is TRBJ2-5; D possibly uses TRBD1 or TRBD2 (5 bases each). The CDR3 spans 17 residues. V gave up 0 bases and J gave up 4 bases, with 19 bases separating them. Germline CDR1 reads SGHRS; CDR2 reads YFSETQ. In nucleotides, the CDR3 is TGCGCCAGCAGCTTGGGAGCCGGGACGGGATATGGAGAGACCCAGTACTTC. Translating gives CASSLGAGTGYGETQYF.

V is TRBV9 and J is TRBJ1-3; 9 bases fit TRBD1. V shed 0 bases, J shed 0 bases, and the junction held 7 bases outside the gene matches. CDR1 is SGDLS, CDR2 YYNGEE, per germline. The CDR3 totals 18 residues. In DNA, the CDR3 is TGTGCCAGCAGCGTAGATCTGGGGGACAGGGTCTCTGGAAACACCATATATTTT. This sequence encodes CASSVDLGDRVSGNTIYF.

This chain joins TRBV7-9 and TRBJ2-6; perhaps D is TRBD1 or TRBD2 (5 bases each). From germline, CDR1 is SEHNR and CDR2 FQNEAQ (reference sequence). The CDR3 is 15 amino acids. The ends were cut back, 3 bases at V and 2 bases at J, with 8 bases in the middle. The CDR3 region is CASSFRGAGANVLTF. The CDR3 nucleotides are TGTGCCAGCAGCTTTAGGGGAGCTGGGGCCAACGTCCTGACTTTC.

A few counts support this clone. The J gene is TRBJ1-1, the V gene TRBV6-6; D is possibly TRBD1 (6 bases). Trimming stripped 2 bases from V and 1 base from J, with 14 bases between. This CDR3 comprises 16 residues. Germline loops: CDR1 MNHNY, CDR2 SVGAGI (reference sequence). DNA of the CDR3: TGTGCCAGCAGTTACCCCAAACAGGGACCGAACACTGAAGCTTTCTTT. The encoded protein is CASSYPKQGPNTEAFF.

The chain recombines TRBV7-9 with TRBJ1-2; D call uncertain. V shed 1 base and J shed 6 bases, with 15 bases lying between them. In germline, CDR1 is SEHNR, CDR2 FQNEAQ (reference sequence). This CDR3 region has 15 residues. CDR3 sequence (DNA): TGTGCCAGCAGCTTAGGTCCAGCTAGGCGCGATGGCTACACCTTC. Encoded protein: CASSLGPARRDGYTF.

The chain uses TRBV19 and TRBJ2-3, with TRBD2 identical over 11 bases. CDR1 and CDR2 (germline): LNHDA, SQIVND (reference sequence). V trimming: 5 bases; J trimming: 4 bases; junction bases outside the gene matches: 5. CDR3 size: 15 residues. CDR3 coding DNA: TGTGCCAGTAGTGGGATAGCGGGGGGGTCAGATACGCAGTATTTT. Its translation: CASSGIAGGSDTQYF.

The CDR3 protein is CASSAFSGAGAFF. CDR3 DNA sequence: TGTGCCAGCAGTGCCTTCTCGGGGGCCGGAGCTTTCTTT. The chain couples TRBV6-4 to TRBJ1-1, with a tentative D call TRBD1 (6 bases). Looked up from germline, CDR1 is MRHNA and CDR2 is SNTAGT. V was cut by 4 bases and J by 10 bases, with 16 bases left in between. The CDR3 sequence is 13 residues long.

The chain has TRBV24-1 and TRBJ2-3, with D maybe TRBD2 (5 bases). Per germline, CDR1 KGHDR and CDR2 SFDVKD. The CDR3 covers 15 residues. Trimming took off 2 bases at V and 1 base at J, with 9 bases between the two ends. The CDR3 reads CATSDSLGGTDTQYF. The CDR3 DNA follows: TGTGCCACCAGTGATTCCCTCGGGGGCACAGATACGCAGTATTTT.

Written as DNA, the CDR3 is TGTGCCAGCAGCTCGACACGATCGACGCAGCCCCAGCATTTT. Protein: CASSSTRSTQPQHF. The V gene is TRBV7-8, the J gene TRBJ1-5; D gene ambiguous. Trimming left V 4 bases short and J 7 bases short, with 14 bases between. The germline V gene encodes CDR1 SGHVS and CDR2 FQNEAQ. The CDR3 has 14 residues.

The chain combines TRBV13 with TRBJ1-2; 8 nucleotides align to TRBD1. Germline CDR1 is PRHDT and CDR2 is FYEKMQ (reference sequence). This CDR3 region has 15 residues. The J segment lost 1 base and the V segment lost 5 bases, leaving 6 bases of the junction unmatched. The CDR3 bases are TGTGCCAGCAGCCTCCAGACAGGGGTTAACTATGGCTACACCTTC. This translates into CASSLQTGVNYGYTF.

The V and J genes are TRBV10-3 and TRBJ2-7; D unclear. This CDR3 contains 12 residues. Trimming took off 9 bases at V and 0 bases at J, with 9 bases between the two ends. Germline CDR1 reads ENHRY; CDR2 reads SYGVKD. CDR3 in DNA: TGTGCCATAGGACGGAGCTCCTACGAGCAGTACTTC. Protein sequence: CAIGRSSYEQYF.

This chain uses TRBV7-9 with TRBJ1-1, with 7 positions matching TRBD1. With 4 bases clipped from V and 0 bases from J, the junction kept 5 bases outside the gene matches. The germline V gene has CDR1 SEHNR and CDR2 FQNEAQ (reference sequence). The CDR3 is 15 residues long. CDR3 sequence (DNA): TGTGCCAGCAGCTCAGGACAGGCGTTGAACACTGAAGCTTTCTTT. It translates to CASSSGQALNTEAFF.

This clone is a singleton in its sample. The chain combines TRBV29-1 with TRBJ2-3; tentative D call: TRBD1 (5 bases). CDR3 size: 14 residues. Germline CDR1 is SQVTM and CDR2 is ANQGSEA. V shed 6 bases and J shed 4 bases, with 17 bases lying between them. CDR3 residues: CSVLDGRGADTQYF. The CDR3 bases are TGCAGCGTCCTCGATGGAAGGGGCGCAGATACGCAGTATTTT.

This chain uses TRBV9 with TRBJ1-3; D uncertain. Germline loops: CDR1 SGDLS, CDR2 YYNGEE. V lost 3 bases to trimming and J lost 2 bases, with 12 bases between them. This CDR3 contains 15 residues. CDR3 region: CASSAQMSTGNTIYF. CDR3 coding DNA: TGTGCCAGCAGCGCCCAGATGAGCACTGGAAACACCATATATTTT.

The chain uses TRBV11-2 and TRBJ2-5, with a possible D match to TRBD2 (6 bases). The CDR3 runs to 14 residues. Trimming left V 6 bases short and J 2 bases short, with 13 bases between. Germline V gene data show CDR1 as SGHAT and CDR2 as FQNNGV. The CDR3 region has the DNA TGTGCCAGCAGGCTTATGACTAGTCAAGAGACCCAGTACTTC. Translation: CASRLMTSQETQYF.

The chain has TRBV19 and TRBJ1-2, with 11 positions matching TRBD1. V lost 9 bases to trimming and J lost 4 bases; unmatched junction nucleotides: 7. CDR1 and CDR2 (germline): LNHDA, SQIVND (reference sequence). The CDR3 is 14 residues long. In DNA, the CDR3 is TGTGCCAGCGACCCCGGGACAGGGGGCTATGGCTACACCTTC. Translating it yields CASDPGTGGYGYTF.

The chain has TRBV19 and TRBJ2-2; the D gene could be TRBD1 or TRBD2 (5 bases each). V was trimmed by 5 bases and J by 2 bases, leaving 21 bases between them. This CDR3 is 18 amino acids long. Germline CDR1 and CDR2: LNHDA and SQIVND (reference sequence). CDR3 protein: CASSFLPLGTVNTGELFF. The CDR3 nucleotides are TGTGCCAGTAGTTTTCTACCCCTAGGGACGGTTAACACCGGGGAGCTGTTTTTT.

V gene TRBV5-1 combines with J gene TRBJ2-7; the D gene is possibly TRBD2 (6 bases). CDR1 SGHRS and CDR2 YFSETQ come from the germline V gene. The CDR3 is 14 residues long. The ends were cut back, 4 bases at V and 1 base at J, with 12 bases in the middle. The CDR3 loop is CASSPRDGSYEQYF. CDR3 in DNA: TGCGCCAGCAGCCCGCGGGACGGATCCTACGAGCAGTACTTC.

The chain couples TRBV27 to TRBJ2-7, with 8 bases aligning to TRBD1. The CDR3 loop spans 14 amino acids. J gave up 2 bases and V 5 bases, and 5 bases lay outside the gene matches. The germline gives CDR1 MNHEY, CDR2 SMNVEV (reference sequence). The chain's CDR3 is CASSNQGAPYEQYF. The DNA for the CDR3 is TGTGCCAGCAGTAACCAGGGGGCCCCCTACGAGCAGTACTTC.

V usage is TRBV20-1 and J usage is TRBJ2-3; D possibly matches TRBD1 or TRBD2 (5 bases each). Germline loops: CDR1 DFQATT, CDR2 SNEGSKA (reference sequence). V was clipped by 4 bases and J by 10 bases, with 21 bases between them. The CDR3 is 14 amino acids. CDR3 region: CSATEGTRVRAQYF. Written as DNA, the CDR3 is TGCAGTGCTACTGAAGGGACGCGAGTCAGGGCGCAGTATTTT.

The rearrangement uses TRBV29-1 and TRBJ2-7; 10 nucleotides agree with TRBD1. The CDR3 runs 12 residues. Per germline, CDR1 SQVTM and CDR2 ANQGSEA. J lost 3 bases, V lost 4 bases, and 0 bases had no gene match. Here the CDR3 reads CSVGDRGYEQYF. As DNA, the CDR3 is TGCAGCGTTGGGGACAGGGGCTACGAGCAGTACTTC.

The chain employs TRBV7-2 and TRBJ1-5; the D is unclear. Trimming took 4 bases from V and 6 from J, leaving 10 bases between them. The CDR3 extends over 13 amino acids. CDR1 SGHTA and CDR2 FQGNSA come from the germline V gene. The CDR3 nucleotides are TGTGCCAGCAGCTCCCAAAAGGGTCAGCCCCAGCATTTT. It is translated as CASSSQKGQPQHF.